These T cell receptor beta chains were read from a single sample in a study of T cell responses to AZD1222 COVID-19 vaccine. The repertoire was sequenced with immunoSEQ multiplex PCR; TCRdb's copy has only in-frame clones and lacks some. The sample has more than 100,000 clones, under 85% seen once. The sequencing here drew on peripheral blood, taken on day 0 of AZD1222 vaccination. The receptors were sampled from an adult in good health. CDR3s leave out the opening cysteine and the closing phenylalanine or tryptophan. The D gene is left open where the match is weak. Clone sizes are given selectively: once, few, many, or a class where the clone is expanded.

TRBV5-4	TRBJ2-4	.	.	ASSAPGPKNIQY
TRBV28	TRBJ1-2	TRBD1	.	ASSLRTGDYGYT
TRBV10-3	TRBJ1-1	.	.	AISLSNPDGGLYTEAF
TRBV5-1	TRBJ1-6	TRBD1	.	ASSRQGSMDNSPLH
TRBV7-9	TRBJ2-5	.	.	ASSLGGSGTQETQY
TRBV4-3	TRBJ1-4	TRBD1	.	ASSQSLQGAMSGLF
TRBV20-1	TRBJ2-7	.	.	SARGDVEQY
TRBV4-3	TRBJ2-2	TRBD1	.	ASSQASRGQTGELF
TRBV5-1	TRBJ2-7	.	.	ASSLAGGAKVEQY
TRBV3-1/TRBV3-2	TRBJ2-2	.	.	ASSHSRGPGGGELF
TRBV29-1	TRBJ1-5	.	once	SVAREVGQPQH
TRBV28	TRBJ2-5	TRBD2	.	AIRTSGETQY
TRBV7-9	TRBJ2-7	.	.	ASSLAFGYEQY
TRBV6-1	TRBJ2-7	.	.	ASSEAQASSYEQY
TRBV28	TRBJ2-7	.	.	ASRSGVPYEQY
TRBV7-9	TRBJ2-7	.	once	ASSQQGGYEQY
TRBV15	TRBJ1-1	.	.	ATSRDSQLWGEAF
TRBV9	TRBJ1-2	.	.	ASSVGGEASYGYT
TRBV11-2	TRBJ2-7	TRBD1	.	ASSLLEPGQGAREQY
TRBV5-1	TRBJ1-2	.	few	ASSLSRAPSNYGYT
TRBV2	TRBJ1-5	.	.	ASGRANSNQPQH
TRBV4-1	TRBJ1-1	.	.	ASVSDGNTEAF
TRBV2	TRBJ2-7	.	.	ARRSSRDATYEQY
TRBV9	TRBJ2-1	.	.	ASSPDSGSYNEQF
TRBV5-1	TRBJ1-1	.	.	ASSTSPGGNTEAF
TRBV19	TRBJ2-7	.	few	ASRGSGLPYEQY
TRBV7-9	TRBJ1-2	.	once	ASSDTEIYGYT
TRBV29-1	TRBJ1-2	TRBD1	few	SSRDRGDGYT
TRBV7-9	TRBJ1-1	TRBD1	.	ASSLTGGNTEAF
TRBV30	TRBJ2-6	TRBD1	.	AWSVNWGTGGGSGANVLT
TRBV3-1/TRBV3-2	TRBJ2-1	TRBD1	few	ASSLGTDSYNEQF
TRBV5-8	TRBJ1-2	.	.	ASRRLGYGYT
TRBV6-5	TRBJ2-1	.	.	ASSRTRGTEQF
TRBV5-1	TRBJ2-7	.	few	ASSSGLQGEQY
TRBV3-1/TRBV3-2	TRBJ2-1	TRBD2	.	ASSPRLAGVVGEQF
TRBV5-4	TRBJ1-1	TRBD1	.	ASSLAWTGTEAF
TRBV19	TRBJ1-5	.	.	ASSIGQDSQPQH
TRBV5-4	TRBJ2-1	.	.	ASSPRDQRAIEQF
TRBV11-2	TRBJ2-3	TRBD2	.	ASSLTSGTDTQY
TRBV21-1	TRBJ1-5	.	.	ASERGADQPQH
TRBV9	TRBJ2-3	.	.	ASSVVGDTQY
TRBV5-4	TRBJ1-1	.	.	ASSFPTGAFTEAF
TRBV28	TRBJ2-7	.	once	ASSPQGGSYEQY
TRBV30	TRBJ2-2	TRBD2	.	AWSVLAGGPGTGELF
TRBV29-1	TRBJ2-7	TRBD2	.	SVGLGAGGYEQY
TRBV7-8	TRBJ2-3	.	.	ASSLVRVLPDTQY
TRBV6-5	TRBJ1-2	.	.	ASSYSFQGIDGYT
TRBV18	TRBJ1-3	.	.	ASSFGESAGNTIY